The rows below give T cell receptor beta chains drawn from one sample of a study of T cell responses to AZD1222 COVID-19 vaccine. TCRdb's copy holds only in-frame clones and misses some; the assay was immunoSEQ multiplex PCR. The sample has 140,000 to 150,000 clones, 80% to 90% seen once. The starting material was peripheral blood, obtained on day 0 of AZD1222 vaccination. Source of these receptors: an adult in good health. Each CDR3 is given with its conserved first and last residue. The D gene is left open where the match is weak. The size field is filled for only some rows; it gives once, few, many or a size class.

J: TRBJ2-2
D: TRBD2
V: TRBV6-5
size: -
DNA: TGTGCCAGCAGTTACCGTCTAGCGGTCACCGGGGAGCTGTTTTTT
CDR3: CASSYRLAVTGELFF

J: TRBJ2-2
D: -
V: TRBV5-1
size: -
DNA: TGCGCCAGCAGCTTGGAAGGCTCTACGGGCACCGGGGAGCTGTTTTTT
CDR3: CASSLEGSTGTGELFF

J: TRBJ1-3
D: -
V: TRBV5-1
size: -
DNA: TGCGCCAGCAGCTTGGTACAGCCCACCTCTGGAAACACCATATATTTT
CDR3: CASSLVQPTSGNTIYF

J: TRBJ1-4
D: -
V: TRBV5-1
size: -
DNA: TGCGCCAGCAGGCGAACAGGAACCGCGGGCGAAAAACTGTTTTTT
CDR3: CASRRTGTAGEKLFF

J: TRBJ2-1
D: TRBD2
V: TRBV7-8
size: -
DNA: TGTGCCAGCAGCGCTAGACTAGCATCTGGCAATGAGCAGTTCTTC
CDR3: CASSARLASGNEQFF

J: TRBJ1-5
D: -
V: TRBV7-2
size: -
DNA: TGTGCCAGCAGCTTTGGTAATCAGCCCCAGCATTTT
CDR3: CASSFGNQPQHF

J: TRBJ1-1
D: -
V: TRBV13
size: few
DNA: TGTGCCAGCAGCTTCAACAGGGCTAAGAACACTGAAGCTTTCTTT
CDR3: CASSFNRAKNTEAFF

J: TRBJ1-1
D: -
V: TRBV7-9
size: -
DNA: TGTGCCAGCAGCCATCCTCGAGGGGCGAACACTGAAGCTTTCTTT
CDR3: CASSHPRGANTEAFF

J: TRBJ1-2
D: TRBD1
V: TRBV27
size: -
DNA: TGTGCCAGCAGTTTATTCGGACCGGGAGGGGGCGCTTCTGACTATGGCTACACCTTC
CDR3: CASSLFGPGGGASDYGYTF

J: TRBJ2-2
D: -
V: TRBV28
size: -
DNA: TGTGCCAGCAGTTTATTCGTCCAGCGGAGCCCTGCCGGGGAGCTGTTTTTT
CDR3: CASSLFVQRSPAGELFF

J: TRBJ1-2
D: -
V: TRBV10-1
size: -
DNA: TGCGCCAGCAGTGATATGGGGGTTAATGGCTACACCTTC
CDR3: CASSDMGVNGYTF

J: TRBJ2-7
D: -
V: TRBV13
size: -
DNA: TGTGCCAGCAGCTTAGCTTTGGAATGGGGTACCGAGCAGTACTTC
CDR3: CASSLALEWGTEQYF

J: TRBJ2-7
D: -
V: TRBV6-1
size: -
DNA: TGTGCCAGCAGTGCAGCCACCTACGAGCAGTACTTC
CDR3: CASSAATYEQYF

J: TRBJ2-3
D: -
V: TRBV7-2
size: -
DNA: TGTGCCAGCAGCTCCCGCACTAGCAATACGCAGTATTTT
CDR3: CASSSRTSNTQYF

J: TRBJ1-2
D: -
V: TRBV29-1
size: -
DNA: TGCAGCGTGGACGATGGTGGAGCTGGTGGCTACACCTTC
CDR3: CSVDDGGAGGYTF

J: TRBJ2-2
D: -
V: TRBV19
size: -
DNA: TGTGCCAGTAGTGGCCCCGGGGAGCTGTTTTTT
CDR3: CASSGPGELFF

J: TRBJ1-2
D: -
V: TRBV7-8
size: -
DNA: TGTGCCAGCAGCGCGGGGACGGCGGCCCCGGGGAACTATGGCTACACCTTC
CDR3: CASSAGTAAPGNYGYTF

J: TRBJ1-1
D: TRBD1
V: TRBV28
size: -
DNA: TGTGCCAGCAGTTCCCCCGGGACAGGGTTTGAAGCTTTCTTT
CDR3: CASSSPGTGFEAFF

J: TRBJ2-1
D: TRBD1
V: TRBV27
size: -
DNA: TGTGCCAGCAGCCACAGGGGGTGGGGCAATGAGCAGTTCTTC
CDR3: CASSHRGWGNEQFF

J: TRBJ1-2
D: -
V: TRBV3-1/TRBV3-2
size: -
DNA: TGTGCCAGCAGCCAAGAGGGGAGATATGGCTACACCTTC
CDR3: CASSQEGRYGYTF

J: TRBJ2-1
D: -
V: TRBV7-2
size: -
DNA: TGTGCCAGCAGCTTTGACTCGAGCTCCTACAATGAGCAGTTCTTC
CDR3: CASSFDSSSYNEQFF

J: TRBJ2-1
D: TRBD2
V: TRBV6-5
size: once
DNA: TGTGCCAGCAGTTATTGGGCGGGAGGGGAGCAGTTCTTC
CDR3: CASSYWAGGEQFF

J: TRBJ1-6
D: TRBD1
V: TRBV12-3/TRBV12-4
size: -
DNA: TGTGCCAGCAGGAGGACAGGGGCCTCACCCCTCCACTTT
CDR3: CASRRTGASPLHF

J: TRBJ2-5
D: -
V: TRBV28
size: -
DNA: TGTGCCAGCAGCATCGGAGTCTTGGAGACCCAGTACTTC
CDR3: CASSIGVLETQYF

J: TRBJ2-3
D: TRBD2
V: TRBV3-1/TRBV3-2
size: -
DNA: TGTGCCAGCAGGGGTCGCGGGAGGGCCACAGATACGCAGTATTTT
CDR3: CASRGRGRATDTQYF

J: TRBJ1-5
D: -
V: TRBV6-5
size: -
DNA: TGTGCCACCACCGGGGGCTATAGCAATCAGCCCCAGCATTTT
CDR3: CATTGGYSNQPQHF

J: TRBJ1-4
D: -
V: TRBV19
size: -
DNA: TGTGCCAGTCGATACAGGGAGTTGAATGAAAAACTGTTTTTT
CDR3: CASRYRELNEKLFF

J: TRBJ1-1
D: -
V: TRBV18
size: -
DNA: TGTGCCAGCTTCCCAGGGGCGGTAAACACTGAAGCTTTCTTT
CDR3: CASFPGAVNTEAFF

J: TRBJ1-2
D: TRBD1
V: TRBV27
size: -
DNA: TGTGCCAGCAGCCCCTGGCGACAGGGATCCTATGGCTACACCTTC
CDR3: CASSPWRQGSYGYTF

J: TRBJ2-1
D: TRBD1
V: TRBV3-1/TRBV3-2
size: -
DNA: TGTGCCAGCAGCACCCCACAGGGGGTGAAGAATGAGCAGTTCTTC
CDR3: CASSTPQGVKNEQFF

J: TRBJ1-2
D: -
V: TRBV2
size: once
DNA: TGTGCCAGCAAGGACCTGACGGACTTTGGTGGCTACACCTTC
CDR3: CASKDLTDFGGYTF

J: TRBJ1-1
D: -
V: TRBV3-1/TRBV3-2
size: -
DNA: TGTGCCAGCAGCCAACATCGCGGGAACACTGAAGCTTTCTTT
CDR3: CASSQHRGNTEAFF

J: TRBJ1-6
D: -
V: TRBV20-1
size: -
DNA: TGCAGTGCTAGTAAGGGGAGCTATAATTCACCCCTCCACTTT
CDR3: CSASKGSYNSPLHF

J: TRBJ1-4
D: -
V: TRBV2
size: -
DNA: TGTGCCAGCAGTGGGAGGACAACTAATGAAAAACTGTTTTTT
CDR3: CASSGRTTNEKLFF

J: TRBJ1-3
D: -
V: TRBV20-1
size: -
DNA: TGCAGTGCTAGTATGGGCTCTGGAAACACCATATATTTT
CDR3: CSASMGSGNTIYF

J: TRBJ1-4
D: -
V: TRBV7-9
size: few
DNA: TGTGCCAGCAGCCCAAGTTTAAGAGAGAGTGAAAAACTGTTTTTT
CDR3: CASSPSLRESEKLFF

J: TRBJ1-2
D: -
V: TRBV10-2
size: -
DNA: TGCGCCAGCAGTGAGGACCATACCCAGGGGGGCTACACCTTC
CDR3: CASSEDHTQGGYTF

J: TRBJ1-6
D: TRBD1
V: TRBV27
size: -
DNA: TGTGCCAGCAGTCTCGGGACAGGGGGTTCTAGCTATTCACCCCTCCACTTT
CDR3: CASSLGTGGSSYSPLHF

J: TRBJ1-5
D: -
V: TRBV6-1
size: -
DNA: TGTGCCAGCAGTGAAGTTGCGAGCAATCAGCCCCAGCATTTT
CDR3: CASSEVASNQPQHF

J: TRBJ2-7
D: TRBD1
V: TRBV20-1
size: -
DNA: TGCAGTGCAACACAGGGGTACGAGCAGTACTTC
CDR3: CSATQGYEQYF

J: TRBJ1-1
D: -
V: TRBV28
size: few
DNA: TGTGCCAGCAGTTTCGGTAAGGCCACTGAAGCTTTCTTT
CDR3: CASSFGKATEAFF

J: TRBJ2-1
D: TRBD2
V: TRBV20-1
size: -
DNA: TGCAGTGCGACTAGCGGGGGTCGGCGGTTCTTC
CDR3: CSATSGGRRFF

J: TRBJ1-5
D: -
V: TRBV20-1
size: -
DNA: TGCAGTGCAGTGAGATCCGGTCTCCAGCATTTT
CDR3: CSAVRSGLQHF

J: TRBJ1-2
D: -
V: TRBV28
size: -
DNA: TGTGCCAGCAGTGACCTTTATGGCTACACCTTC
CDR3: CASSDLYGYTF

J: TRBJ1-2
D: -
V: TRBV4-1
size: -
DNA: TGCGCCAGCAGCCAAGATCAAGCAACCCACGCGGGACTGGACTATGGCTACACCTTC
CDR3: CASSQDQATHAGLDYGYTF

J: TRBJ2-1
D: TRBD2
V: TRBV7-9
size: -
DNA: TGTGCCAGCAGCTTCGGACTAGCGGACAATGAGCAGTTCTTC
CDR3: CASSFGLADNEQFF

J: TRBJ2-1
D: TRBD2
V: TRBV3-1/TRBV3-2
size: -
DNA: TGTGCCAGCAGCCCCGGACTAGCGGGGTACAATGAGCAGTTCTTC
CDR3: CASSPGLAGYNEQFF

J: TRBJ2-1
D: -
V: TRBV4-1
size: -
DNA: TGCGCCAGCAGCCCCAGAGGGCTGGGTGATGAGCAGTTCTTC
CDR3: CASSPRGLGDEQFF

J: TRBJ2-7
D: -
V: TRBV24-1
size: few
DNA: TGTGCCACCAGTGACCCCAACAGCTACGAGCAGTACTTC
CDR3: CATSDPNSYEQYF